This T cell receptor beta chain appears in the sequencing data of a study of cytomegalovirus exposure and HLA in healthy donors. Study results and limitations: A later examination showed that TCR association rates differed by HLA locus, with DRB1 most and HLA-C fewest. Researchers had no immune exposure information except CMV serostatus available. The study put 150 to 200 TCR beta chains on its list as cytomegalovirus-associated.

Trimming removed 8 bases from V and 5 bases from J, with 13 bases in between. CDR1 is LNHDA, CDR2 SQIVND, per germline (reference sequence). CDR3 length equals 13 residues. A remark on this clone: Its target is not known.

13 Jbeta primers and 60 Vbeta primers were used for the PCR. Some clones are missing from TCRdb's copy, which holds only in-frame ones; the method was immunoSEQ multiplex PCR. The sample carries around 120,000 clones, 65% recorded once. Source material: PBMCs. This receptor was taken from a man aged 25 to 40 in good health and CMV-seropositive. This chain links TRBV19 with TRBJ2-1; a possible D gene is TRBD1 (8 bases). The DNA of the CDR3 is TGTGCCAGTCGGACAGGGAGGGACAATGAGCAGTTCTTC. This sequence encodes CASRTGRDNEQFF.